The 31 T cell receptor beta chains given below trace back to one sample, sequenced in a study of shared clonotypes between healthy human individuals. Only in-frame clones appear in the TCRdb table, and some are missing; sequencing was by immunoSEQ multiplex PCR. The sample holds 1 million to 1.2 million clones, approximately 75% seen once. Sequencing input: memory CD4+ T cells from PBMCs. Sample subset: CD45RA-negative fraction. These receptors all come from a man younger than 35 in good health. Some clones in this sample may be carry-over from other donors' samples.

The J gene is TRBJ1-2, the V gene TRBV10-3; D ambiguous. Germline assignment: CDR1 ENHRY and CDR2 SYGVKD. V lost 0 bases, J lost 1 base, and 6 bases lay in between. CDR3 length: 14 residues. CDR3 DNA sequence: TGTGCCATCAGTGAGTCCCAGGATAACTATGGCTACACCTTC. Translated, it gives CAISESQDNYGYTF.

With regard to this clone: Other DNA sequences in the same sample also yield this CDR3. The chain recombines TRBV6-6 with TRBJ2-2; D call uncertain. Germline CDR1 is MNHNY and CDR2 is SVGAGI (reference sequence). V lost 4 bases and J lost 0, with 3 bases in between. The CDR3 is 13 amino acids. This chain's CDR3 is CASSSSNTGELFF. The CDR3 DNA follows: TGTGCCAGCAGTTCGTCGAACACCGGGGAGCTGTTTTTT.

The gene calls are TRBV10-3 and TRBJ2-7; D is ambiguous. Germline CDR1 reads ENHRY; CDR2 reads SYGVKD. The CDR3 has 14 amino acids. Trimming pared 8 bases from V and 4 bases from J, leaving 18 bases between. CDR3: CAIRTSPAVYEQYF. CDR3 nucleotide sequence: TGTGCCATCCGGACCTCCCCTGCTGTTTACGAGCAGTACTTC.

Worth noting for this clone: It may be a read error: a sequence one base away is much more abundant. Other DNA sequences in this specimen translate into the identical CDR3. The chain employs TRBV29-1 and TRBJ2-3; 9 bases are a match to TRBD1. Germline lookup yields CDR1 SQVTM and CDR2 ANQGSEA. The CDR3 is 12 residues long. Unmatched junction bases numbered 2, after V lost 4 bases and J lost 6 bases. The CDR3 DNA follows: TGCAGCGTTGGGACAGGGGCGGATACGCAGTATTTT. As protein: CSVGTGADTQYF.

The V call is TRBV5-1, the J call TRBJ1-5, with D possibly TRBD1 on 5 matching bases. From germline, CDR1 is SGHRS and CDR2 YFSETQ. V shed 1 base and J shed 0 bases, with 17 bases lying between them. This CDR3 has 18 amino acids. CDR3: CASSLTPLGEISNQPQHF. In nucleotides, the CDR3 is TGCGCCAGCAGCTTGACCCCGTTAGGGGAGATTAGCAATCAGCCCCAGCATTTT.

This clone was counted a single time. The chain recombines TRBV28 with TRBJ2-5, with TRBD1 matching over 9 bases. J gave up 5 bases and V 6 bases, and 7 bases lay outside the gene matches. Germline lookup yields CDR1 MDHEN and CDR2 SYDVKM. There are 14 residues in the CDR3. The CDR3 spells CASSQTGGLETQYF. The CDR3 DNA reads TGTGCCAGCAGCCAGACAGGGGGTTTGGAGACCCAGTACTTC.

The CDR3: CASSPSGDTIYF. The DNA for the CDR3 is TGTGCCAGCAGCCCCAGTGGGGACACCATATATTTT. The rearrangement joins TRBV7-6 to TRBJ1-3; D is uncertain. Per the germline V gene, CDR1 is SGHVS and CDR2 is FNYEAQ. The CDR3 totals 12 residues. Trimming pared 5 bases from V and 8 bases from J, leaving 10 bases between.

Of note for this clone: At the DNA level, this CDR3 is encoded by other sequences in the same sample as well. The chain joins TRBV5-1 to TRBJ2-3; D unclear. Between the trimmed V and J ends, which lost 4 bases and 0 bases, there was a span of 9 bases. CDR1 SGHRS and CDR2 YFSETQ come from the germline V gene. The CDR3 consists of 14 residues. The CDR3 DNA follows: TGCGCCAGCAGCCTCGGAACGAGCACAGATACGCAGTATTTT. Translation: CASSLGTSTDTQYF.

J is TRBJ2-3 and V is TRBV11-3; D may be TRBD1 or TRBD2 (6 bases each). Trimming took 2 bases from V and 1 from J, leaving 13 bases between them. Germline CDR1 reads SGHNT; CDR2 reads YENEEA. CDR3 length: 16 amino acids. The CDR3 nucleotides are TGTGCCAGCAGCTTATACGGGGGCGCGGGCACAGATACGCAGTATTTT. It encodes CASSLYGGAGTDTQYF. Filled out from reference TRBV11-3 and TRBJ2-3, the complete variable domain reads EAGVVQSPRYKIIEKKQPVAFWCNPISGHNTLYWYLQNLGQGPELLIRYENEEAVDDSQLPKDRFSAERLKGVDSTLKIQPAELGDSAVYLCASSLYGGAGTDTQYFGPGTRLTVL.

The J gene is TRBJ2-7, the V gene TRBV25-1, with TRBD2 identical over 10 bases. The CDR3 consists of 15 residues. The germline gives CDR1 MGHDK, CDR2 SYGVNS. The trim removed 5 bases at V and 2 bases at J, leaving 6 bases unmatched. CDR3 loop: CASSHRTSGTYEQYF. The CDR3 bases are TGTGCCAGCAGTCATCGGACTAGCGGCACCTACGAGCAGTACTTC.

J is TRBJ2-5 and V is TRBV19; D assignment may be TRBD1 or TRBD2 (5 bases each). Trimming stripped 5 bases from V and 5 bases from J, with 18 bases between. The CDR3 totals 15 residues. Looked up from germline, CDR1 is LNHDA and CDR2 is SQIVND (reference sequence). This chain's CDR3 is CASSFRPGTWETQYF. CDR3 in DNA: TGTGCCAGTAGTTTTCGCCCCGGGACCTGGGAGACCCAGTACTTC.

The chain joins TRBV6-1 to TRBJ2-2, with D tentatively TRBD1 or TRBD2 (5 bases each). The V and J ends lost 4 bases and 0 bases respectively, with 18 bases between them. The CDR3 covers 18 residues. The V gene's germline CDR1 is MNHNS and CDR2 SASEGT. The CDR3 region has the DNA TGTGCCAGCAGTGCATTCGCCGGGACGGCCGCGAACACCGGGGAGCTGTTTTTT. Protein product: CASSAFAGTAANTGELFF.

V gene TRBV27 combines with J gene TRBJ2-2; 7 bases line up with TRBD1. CDR3 length equals 17 residues. The germline V gene encodes CDR1 MNHEY and CDR2 SMNVEV (reference sequence). The junction had 11 bases not matched to a gene; V was cut back by 5 bases and J by 2 bases. The CDR3: CASSPYFDRVNTGELFF. The CDR3 nucleotides read TGTGCCAGCAGTCCCTACTTTGACAGGGTTAACACCGGGGAGCTGTTTTTT.

Here the CDR3 DNA reads TGTGCCAGCAGCCACGCCAGGGGAAGCACTGAAGCTTTCTTT. It translates to CASSHARGSTEAFF. The chain combines TRBV7-2 with TRBJ1-1; D might be TRBD1 (6 bases). In germline, CDR1 is SGHTA, CDR2 FQGNSA. The V and J ends lost 5 bases and 4 bases respectively, with 14 bases between them. This CDR3 comprises 14 residues.

The chain employs TRBV5-4 and TRBJ2-7, with 9 bases that match TRBD2. Looked up from germline, CDR1 is SGHNT and CDR2 is YYREEE (reference sequence). This CDR3 comprises 15 residues. Unmatched junction bases numbered 7, after V lost 3 bases and J lost 3 bases. The CDR3 sequence: CASSSRSSGNYEQYF. The CDR3 bases are TGTGCCAGCAGCTCCAGATCTAGCGGGAACTACGAGCAGTACTTC. The entire variable domain, with the rest obtained from reference TRBV5-4 and TRBJ2-7, is as follows: ETGVTQSPTHLIKTRGQQVTLRCSSQSGHNTVSWYQQALGQGPQFIFQYYREEENGRGNFPPRFSGLQFPNYSSELNVNALELDDSALYLCASSSRSSGNYEQYFGPGTRLTVT.

This chain links TRBV5-4 with TRBJ2-1; maybe TRBD2 (5 bases). CDR3 size: 13 residues. V lost 4 bases and J lost 8, with 13 bases in between. Germline lookup yields CDR1 SGHNT and CDR2 YYREEE (reference sequence). Here the CDR3 DNA reads TGTGCCAGCAGCCGGGGAACCTCGGATGAGCAGTTCTTC. This gives the protein CASSRGTSDEQFF.

The rearrangement uses TRBV9 and TRBJ2-3, with D perhaps TRBD1 or TRBD2 (5 bases each). This CDR3 contains 20 residues. V was clipped by 0 bases and J by 2 bases, with 25 bases between them. Per germline, CDR1 SGDLS and CDR2 YYNGEE. The CDR3: CASSVAGARPTDPVTDTQYF. CDR3 nucleotides: TGTGCCAGCAGCGTAGCCGGGGCTAGGCCCACCGATCCCGTCACAGATACGCAGTATTTT.

This chain uses TRBV28 with TRBJ2-5; 8 bases are shared with TRBD1. The end of the DNA is better explained by TRBJ2-7, so the J call may be wrong. The CDR3 has 15 amino acids. In germline, CDR1 is MDHEN, CDR2 SYDVKM. The CDR3 DNA reads TGTGCCAGCAGTTTAGCCAACAGGGGGGACTACGAGCAGTACTTC. This gives the protein CASSLANRGDYEQYF.

A single count supports this clone. The gene calls are TRBV28 and TRBJ2-3; D unclear. CDR3 length equals 14 residues. The V gene lost 4 bases and the J gene lost 2 bases, with 10 bases spanning the gap. Germline V gene sequence: CDR1 MDHEN, CDR2 SYDVKM. The CDR3 region is CASSSTQLTDTQYF. Here the CDR3 DNA reads TGTGCCAGCAGTTCCACCCAACTCACAGATACGCAGTATTTT.

Many counts were recorded for this clone. The genes are TRBV27 and TRBJ1-1, with TRBD1 matching 7 bases. The CDR3 loop spans 14 amino acids. Trimming at V came to 4 bases and at J to 3 bases, leaving 5 bases not matched to a gene. Germline CDR1 reads MNHEY; CDR2 reads SMNVEV (reference sequence). This chain's CDR3 is CASSSDRADTEAFF. The DNA of the CDR3 is TGTGCCAGCAGTTCAGACAGGGCGGACACTGAAGCTTTCTTT.

This sequence joins TRBV7-3 and TRBJ2-3, with D unclear. The CDR3 covers 12 residues. The V gene lost 5 bases and the J gene lost 4 bases, with 7 bases spanning the gap. CDR1 SGHTA and CDR2 FQGTGA come from the germline V gene. CDR3 bases: TGTGCCAGCAGCCACGGCCCAGATACGCAGTATTTT. Amino acids: CASSHGPDTQYF. The full variable domain, completed using reference TRBV7-3 and TRBJ2-3, is GAGVSQTPSNKVTEKGKYVELRCDPISGHTALYWYRQSLGQGPEFLIYFQGTGAADDSGLPNDRFFAVRPEGSVSTLKIQRTERGDSAVYLCASSHGPDTQYFGPGTRLTVL.

This chain joins TRBV19 and TRBJ1-3; weak D call: TRBD1 (6 bases). The CDR3 is 14 amino acids. Germline V gene sequence: CDR1 LNHDA, CDR2 SQIVND (reference sequence). V gave up 7 bases and J gave up 1 base, with 11 bases separating them. The CDR3: CASTGGTSGNTIYF. CDR3 in DNA: TGTGCCAGTACGGGAGGGACATCTGGAAACACCATATATTTT.

The rearrangement links TRBV28 to TRBJ1-5; no clear D gene. Per the germline V gene, CDR1 is MDHEN and CDR2 is SYDVKM. Trimming cost V 3 bases and J 0 bases, with 15 bases left between them. The CDR3 sequence is 17 residues long. The CDR3 DNA reads TGTGCCAGCAGTTTGGGTAGGATCGGGGATAGCAATCAGCCCCAGCATTTT. Protein sequence: CASSLGRIGDSNQPQHF.

The chain employs TRBV5-1 and TRBJ2-1, with 10 positions matching TRBD2. CDR1 is SGHRS and CDR2 is YFSETQ in the germline V gene. V dropped 6 bases and J dropped 5; count of bases not matched to a gene: 8. The CDR3 totals 15 residues. This CDR3 reads CASTFRTSGNNEQFF. Written as DNA, the CDR3 is TGCGCCAGCACTTTCCGGACTAGCGGAAACAATGAGCAGTTCTTC. Full variable domain (rest looked up from reference TRBV5-1 and TRBJ2-1): KAGVTQTPRYLIKTRGQQVTLSCSPISGHRSVSWYQQTPGQGLQFLFEYFSETQRNKGNFPGRFSGRQFSNSRSEMNVSTLELGDSALYLCASTFRTSGNNEQFFGPGTRLTVL.

This sequence joins TRBV9 and TRBJ2-3, with 8 positions matching TRBD1. J lost 0 bases, V lost 2 bases, and 11 bases had no gene match. CDR3 size: 18 residues. Germline V gene lookup returns CDR1 SGDLS and CDR2 YYNGEE. CDR3 sequence (DNA): TGTGCCAGCAGCGTCACTTGGGACAGGTACTCTAGCACAGATACGCAGTATTTT. This encodes CASSVTWDRYSSTDTQYF.

J is TRBJ2-2 and V is TRBV4-3; 7 bases line up with TRBD1. V lost 0 bases, J lost 7 bases, and 2 bases stayed unmatched. This CDR3 has 14 amino acids. From germline, CDR1 is LGHNA and CDR2 YSLEER. The CDR3 region has the DNA TGCGCCAGCAGCCAAGAGGGACAGAGCGGGGAGCTGTTTTTT. This gives the protein CASSQEGQSGELFF.

A single count supports this clone. This chain connects TRBV29-1 to TRBJ2-3; maybe TRBD2 (6 bases). The CDR3 contains 11 residues. The germline V gene encodes CDR1 SQVTM and CDR2 ANQGSEA. CDR3 DNA: TGCACCTCGGGGGACACAGATACGCAGTATTTT. Translation gives CTSGDTDTQYF.

The CDR3 sequence is CASSERPAGTQYF. The CDR3 bases are TGTGCCAGCAGTGAGAGGCCCGCGGGGACCCAGTACTTC. The V call is TRBV2, the J call TRBJ2-5; D may be TRBD2 (5 bases). Germline V gene data show CDR1 as SNHLY and CDR2 as FYNNEI. V was cut by 3 bases and J by 7 bases, with 12 bases left in between. This CDR3 is built from 13 residues.

V gene TRBV6-5 combines with J gene TRBJ1-2; 7 bases align to TRBD1. Germline lookup yields CDR1 MNHEY and CDR2 SVGAGI. The CDR3 runs to 12 residues. Trimming removed 8 bases from V and 8 bases from J; junction bases left unmatched: 8. CDR3 nucleotide sequence: TGTGCCAGCCGGGACAGCACCCAGGGCTACACCTTC. Translating it yields CASRDSTQGYTF.

On this clone itself: Other DNA variants within this sample encode the same CDR3. The chain employs TRBV29-1 and TRBJ2-2; D unclear. The CDR3 sequence is 13 residues long. The V gene's germline CDR1 is SQVTM and CDR2 ANQGSEA. V lost 2 bases, J lost 4 bases, and 8 bases lay in between. The CDR3 region is CSVERQSTGELFF. Written as DNA, the CDR3 is TGCAGCGTTGAACGTCAATCCACCGGGGAGCTGTTTTTT.

The chain combines TRBV28 with TRBJ2-5, with no clear D. Trimming removed 3 bases at V and 5 bases at J, with 10 bases between. The germline gives CDR1 MDHEN, CDR2 SYDVKM. The length of the CDR3 is 13 residues. CDR3 nucleotide sequence: TGTGCCAGCAGTTTCACGCAACCGGAGACCCAGTACTTC. Its protein is CASSFTQPETQYF.